This T cell receptor (beta chain) was sequenced for a study of T-cell memory formation after mild COVID-19. General observations from the study: Clones shrinking between day 15 and 85 showed a balanced CD4/CD8 split, and those that grew later tilted toward CD4+. Within pre-infection memory, some responding clones were found, suggesting cross-reactive memory joined.

On this clonotype itself: Its target is not known.

TCRdb re-called the 5' RACE reads through MiXCR, storing one row per CDR3 protein. The repertoire holds approximately 350,000 distinct CDR3 sequences, with approximately 12% as singletons. V shed 6 bases, J shed 4 bases, and the junction held 4 bases outside the gene matches. The CDR3 is 14 amino acids. Germline V gene lookup returns CDR1 SGHVS and CDR2 FNYEAQ. V and J are TRBV7-6 and TRBJ2-1; TRBD1 aligns across 9 bases. The specimen sequenced was PBMCs or a T cell subset sorted from them (not recorded which). This TCR was sampled from a man aged 18 to 29 who had mild COVID-19 (a few samples of this study predate the infection). Cell type and time point are not known. The CDR3 DNA is TGTGCCAGCAGAAACAGGGGGCCTTACAATGAGCAGTTCTTC. Encoded protein: CASRNRGPYNEQFF.